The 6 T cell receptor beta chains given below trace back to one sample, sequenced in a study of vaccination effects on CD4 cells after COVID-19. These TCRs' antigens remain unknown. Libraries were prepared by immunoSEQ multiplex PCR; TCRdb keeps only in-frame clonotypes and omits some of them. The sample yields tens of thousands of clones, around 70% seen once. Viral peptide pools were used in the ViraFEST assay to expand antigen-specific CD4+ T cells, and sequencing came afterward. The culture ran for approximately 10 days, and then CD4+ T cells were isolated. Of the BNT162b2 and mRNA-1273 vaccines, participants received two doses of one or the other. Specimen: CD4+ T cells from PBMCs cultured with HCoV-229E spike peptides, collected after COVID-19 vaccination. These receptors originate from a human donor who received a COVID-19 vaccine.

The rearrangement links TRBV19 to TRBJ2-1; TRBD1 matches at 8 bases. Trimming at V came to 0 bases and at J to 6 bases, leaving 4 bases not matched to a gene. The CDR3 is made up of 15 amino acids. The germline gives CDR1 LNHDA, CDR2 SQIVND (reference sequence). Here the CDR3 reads CASSIDRGRVNEQFF. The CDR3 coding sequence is TGTGCCAGTAGTATAGACAGGGGGCGCGTCAATGAGCAGTTCTTC.

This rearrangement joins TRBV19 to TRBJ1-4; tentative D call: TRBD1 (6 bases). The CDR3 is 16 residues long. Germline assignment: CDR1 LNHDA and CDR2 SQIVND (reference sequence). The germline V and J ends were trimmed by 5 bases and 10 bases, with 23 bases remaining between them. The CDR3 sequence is CASSRTRGTIYGKLFF. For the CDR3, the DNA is TGTGCCAGTAGTCGGACCAGGGGAACGATCTATGGAAAACTGTTTTTT.

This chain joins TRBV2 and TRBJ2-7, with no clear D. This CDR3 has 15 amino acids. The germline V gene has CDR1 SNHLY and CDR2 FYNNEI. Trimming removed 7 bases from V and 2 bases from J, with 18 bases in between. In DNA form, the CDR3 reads TGTGCCAGCATGCAGAGTGGGGTTCCGACCTACGAGCAGTACGTC. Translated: CASMQSGVPTYEQYV.

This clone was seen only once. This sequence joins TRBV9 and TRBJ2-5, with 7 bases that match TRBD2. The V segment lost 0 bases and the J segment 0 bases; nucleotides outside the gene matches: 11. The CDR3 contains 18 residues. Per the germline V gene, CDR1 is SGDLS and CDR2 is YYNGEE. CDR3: CASSVGIGASGNQETQYF. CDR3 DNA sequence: TGTGCCAGCAGCGTAGGGATTGGGGCTAGCGGCAACCAAGAGACCCAGTACTTC.

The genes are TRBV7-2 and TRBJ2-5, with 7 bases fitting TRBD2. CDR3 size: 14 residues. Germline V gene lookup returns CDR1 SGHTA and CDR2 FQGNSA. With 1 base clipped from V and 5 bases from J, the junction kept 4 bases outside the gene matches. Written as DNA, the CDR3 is TGTGCCAGCAGCTTAGTGCCCGGGGGGGAGACCCAGTACTTC. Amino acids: CASSLVPGGETQYF.

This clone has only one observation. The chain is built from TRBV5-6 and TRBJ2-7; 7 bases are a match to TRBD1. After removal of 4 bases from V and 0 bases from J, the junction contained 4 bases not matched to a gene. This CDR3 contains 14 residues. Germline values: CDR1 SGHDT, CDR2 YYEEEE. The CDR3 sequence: CASSPGQRSYEQYV. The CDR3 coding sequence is TGTGCCAGCAGCCCGGGACAGCGCTCCTACGAGCAGTACGTC.